A single sample is the source of the 22 T cell receptor beta chains below, sequenced in a study of T cell repertoires in cytomegalovirus infection. In TCRdb, the reads were re-called with MiXCR into one record per CDR3 protein. The repertoire holds some 920,000 distinct CDR3 sequences, with around 29% as singletons. No antigen is known for these receptors. The sequencing used cultured CD8+ T cells from PBMCs, collected from culture after CMV antigen stimulation. The source is a human donor in good health (CMV status not recorded). Some clones in this sample may be carry-over from other donors' samples.

V usage is TRBV7-3 and J usage is TRBJ2-3; D is uncertain. The germline V gene has CDR1 SGHTA and CDR2 FQGTGA. The CDR3 length is 15 residues. V was trimmed by 2 bases and J by 5 bases, leaving 14 bases between them. CDR3 protein: CASSLDGDLGDTQYF. CDR3 nucleotides: TGTGCCAGCAGCTTAGATGGCGATCTGGGAGATACGCAGTATTTT.

Details on this clonotype: The junction departs from the called germline gene at one end, perhaps through a read error. The chain has TRBV6-5 and TRBJ1-5; D might be TRBD1 (6 bases). CDR3 size: 15 residues. Germline CDR1 reads MNHEY; CDR2 reads SVGAGI. The CDR3 DNA reads as TGTGCCAACAGTGTCGAATGGGACAACAATCAGCCCCAGCATTTT. It translates to CANSVEWDNNQPQHF.

The V call is TRBV2, the J call TRBJ2-3; D remains ambiguous. The CDR3 runs 14 residues. Looked up from germline, CDR1 is SNHLY and CDR2 is FYNNEI. Trimming took off 6 bases at V and 6 bases at J, with 16 bases between the two ends. As DNA, the CDR3 is TGTGCCAGCAGCCCGGACGTGGAGCTGGATACGCAGTATTTT. This encodes CASSPDVELDTQYF.

The chain has TRBV19 and TRBJ1-1; D not resolved. Deletions cut 1 base from V and 0 bases from J, with 12 bases between. CDR1 and CDR2 from the germline V gene are LNHDA and SQIVND (reference sequence). This CDR3 is 16 amino acids long. CDR3 protein: CASSIGYGTVNTEAFF. The CDR3 DNA follows: TGTGCCAGTAGTATAGGTTACGGTACAGTGAACACTGAAGCTTTCTTT.

The chain links TRBV6-1 to TRBJ1-4, with D unclear. CDR3 length: 15 amino acids. V was clipped by 6 bases and J by 1 base, with 12 bases between them. Looked up from germline, CDR1 is MNHNS and CDR2 is SASEGT. CDR3 DNA: TGTGCCAGCAGCCCTGGGATAGGAACTAATGAAAAACTGTTTTTT. Residues: CASSPGIGTNEKLFF.

The table lists this clonotype with a few counts. The chain employs TRBV11-2 and TRBJ1-4; TRBD1 matches 8 bases. Germline CDR1 reads SGHAT; CDR2 reads FQNNGV. The V and J ends lost 3 bases and 2 bases, in that order; junction bases with no gene match: 11. CDR3 length equals 18 residues. CDR3 sequence (DNA): TGTGCCAGCAGCTTGTGGGGCCGGTCAGGGGGCACTAATGAAAAACTGTTTTTT. The encoded protein is CASSLWGRSGGTNEKLFF.

For this clonotype: As the CDR3 is not closed by the conserved phenylalanine or tryptophan, this likely results from a read error. The chain joins TRBV7-4 to TRBJ2-2, with D perhaps matching TRBD2 (6 bases). The germline V and J ends were trimmed by 3 bases and 4 bases, with 15 bases remaining between them. Germline assignment: CDR1 SGHVT and CDR2 SQSDAQ. This CDR3 region has 16 residues. CDR3 DNA sequence: TGTGCCAGCAGCTTTATCGGGGGTCCGGGCACCGGGGAGCTGTTTTCT. This translates into CASSFIGGPGTGELFS.

In its sample, this clonotype was seen a few times. The genes are TRBV27 and TRBJ2-2; unclear D gene. Germline V gene sequence: CDR1 MNHEY, CDR2 SMNVEV (reference sequence). V lost 6 bases, J lost 7 bases, and 15 bases lay in between. The CDR3 runs to 14 residues. The DNA for the CDR3 is TGTGCCAGCAGCCCCCCCCCCTGGGGCGGGGAGCTGTTTTTT. Amino acids: CASSPPPWGGELFF.

The chain combines TRBV9 with TRBJ1-2; possibly TRBD1 for D (6 bases). Germline V CDR1 and CDR2: SGDLS, YYNGEE. CDR3 length equals 17 residues. Trimming stripped 0 bases from V and 8 bases from J, with 23 bases between. The CDR3 nucleotides are TGTGCCAGCAGCGTAGGGGAGTTTGGATGGGGGCTAGACGGCTACACCTTC. Its protein is CASSVGEFGWGLDGYTF.

The V gene is TRBV5-1, the J gene TRBJ1-1; D may be TRBD1 (6 bases). The germline gives CDR1 SGHRS, CDR2 YFSETQ. The ends were cut back, 4 bases at V and 0 bases at J, with 13 bases in the middle. The CDR3 runs 15 residues. For the CDR3, the DNA is TGCGCCAGCAGCGCCCGAAGGGGGGTGAACACTGAAGCTTTCTTT. Its protein is CASSARRGVNTEAFF.

This clonotype was counted only a few times. V usage is TRBV6-1 and J usage is TRBJ1-6, with a weak D call TRBD1 (5 bases). V was pared by 2 bases and J by 12 bases, with 11 bases between. The CDR3 totals 13 residues. CDR1 MNHNS and CDR2 SASEGT come from the germline V gene. The chain's CDR3 is CASSESRGKPLHF. In DNA form, the CDR3 reads TGTGCCAGCAGTGAATCGAGGGGCAAACCCCTCCACTTT.

This clonotype turned up a few times. The chain joins TRBV12-5 to TRBJ2-2; D is unclear. The germline CDR1 and CDR2 sequences are LGHNT and FRNRAP. The CDR3 has 15 amino acids. V lost 1 base, J lost 0 bases, and 6 bases lay in between. The CDR3 sequence: CASGLGPTNTGELFF. The CDR3 DNA reads as TGTGCTAGTGGTTTGGGACCTACGAACACCGGGGAGCTGTTTTTT.

The chain is built from TRBV6-4 and TRBJ1-2, with D perhaps matching TRBD1 (6 bases). The V gene lost 5 bases and the J gene lost 9 bases, with 19 bases spanning the gap. The CDR3 length is 14 residues. CDR1 is MRHNA, CDR2 SNTAGT, per germline. CDR3 DNA sequence: TGTGCCAGCAGTAGATCTACAGGGATTGCGAGCTACACCTTC. This encodes CASSRSTGIASYTF.

There are a few counts of this clonotype. The rearrangement uses TRBV20-1 and TRBJ1-3, with D unresolved. The CDR3 has 15 amino acids. Germline CDR1 is DFQATT and CDR2 is SNEGSKA (reference sequence). V shed 5 bases and J shed 1 base, with 15 bases lying between them. CDR3 nucleotides: TGCAGTGCTGCTAAATGGAGTAGATCTGGAAACACCATATATTTT. Translated, it gives CSAAKWSRSGNTIYF.

The chain employs TRBV3-1 and TRBJ2-2; D gene uncertain. Germline CDR1 and CDR2: LGHDT and YNNKEL (reference sequence). V lost 0 bases to trimming and J lost 9 bases, with 14 bases between them. The length of the CDR3 is 15 residues. CDR3 region: CASSQDGGKTRELFF. In nucleotides, the CDR3 is TGTGCCAGCAGCCAAGATGGTGGGAAAACCAGGGAGCTGTTTTTT.

This clonotype was counted only a few times. The chain combines TRBV27 with TRBJ1-2; D is ambiguous. The CDR3 is 13 residues long. V lost 4 bases, J lost 5 bases, and 11 bases lay in between. Per the germline V gene, CDR1 is MNHEY and CDR2 is SMNVEV (reference sequence). CDR3 sequence reads: CASSSVGKYGYTF. The CDR3 region has the DNA TGTGCCAGCAGTTCGGTGGGAAAGTATGGCTACACCTTC.

This clonotype was counted between two and nine times. The chain uses TRBV10-1 and TRBJ1-1, with no clear D. Germline-derived CDR1 and CDR2 are WNHNN and SYGVQD (reference sequence). The V gene lost 3 bases and the J gene lost 7 bases, with 6 bases spanning the gap. The CDR3 sequence is 11 residues long. CDR3 DNA: TGCGCCAGCAGTGAAAGCGGTGAAGCTTTCTTT. Protein sequence: CASSESGEAFF.

This chain joins TRBV6-2 or TRBV6-3 and TRBJ1-2, with D maybe TRBD1 (6 bases). The CDR3 runs to 18 residues. Trimming shortened V by 0 bases and J by 3 bases, and 20 bases separated the two germline ends. CDR1 MNHEY and CDR2 SVGEGT come from the germline V gene. CDR3 residues: CASSYSIRGGLEDYGYTF. The CDR3 region has the DNA TGTGCCAGCAGTTACTCGATCAGGGGTGGACTAGAAGACTATGGCTACACCTTC.

V gene TRBV12-3 or TRBV12-4 combines with J gene TRBJ2-2, with D perhaps matching TRBD2 (7 bases). The CDR3 length is 14 residues. V was cut by 6 bases and J by 3 bases, with 11 bases left in between. The CDR3 region has the DNA TGTGCCAGCAGGGGGGGGCAGTACACCGGGGAGCTGTTTTTT. Translated, it gives CASRGGQYTGELFF.

This clonotype was seen a handful of times. The chain combines TRBV5-1 with TRBJ2-1, with D possibly TRBD1 on 6 matching bases. Trimming removed 5 bases at V and 5 bases at J, with 20 bases between. The CDR3 extends over 16 amino acids. CDR1 SGHRS and CDR2 YFSETQ come from the germline V gene. In DNA, the CDR3 is TGCGCCAGCAGTTGGACCACAGGGTGGGGGAACAATGAGCAGTTCTTC. Translation: CASSWTTGWGNNEQFF. Using reference TRBV5-1 and TRBJ2-1 for the parts outside the CDR3, the full variable domain is KAGVTQTPRYLIKTRGQQVTLSCSPISGHRSVSWYQQTPGQGLQFLFEYFSETQRNKGNFPGRFSGRQFSNSRSEMNVSTLELGDSALYLCASSWTTGWGNNEQFFGPGTRLTVL.

This clonotype has more than one count but fewer than ten. The gene calls are TRBV7-8 and TRBJ2-6; 7 positions match TRBD1. In germline, CDR1 is SGHVS, CDR2 FQNEAQ. V was pared by 4 bases and J by 0 bases, with 9 bases of the junction left unmatched. This CDR3 contains 18 residues. CDR3 region: CASSSGTETYSGANVLTF. Written as DNA, the CDR3 is TGTGCCAGCAGCTCCGGGACAGAGACCTACTCTGGGGCCAACGTCCTGACTTTC.

This clonotype was detected only a few times. The chain is built from TRBV25-1 and TRBJ2-1, with unresolved D. Trimming pared 1 base from V and 5 bases from J, leaving 6 bases between. The CDR3 extends over 13 amino acids. Germline assignment: CDR1 MGHDK and CDR2 SYGVNS. CDR3 residues: CASSESTNNEQFF. Written as DNA, the CDR3 is TGTGCCAGCAGTGAATCTACAAACAATGAGCAGTTCTTC. The full variable domain, rest sourced from reference TRBV25-1 and TRBJ2-1, is EADIYQTPRYLVIGTGKKITLECSQTMGHDKMYWYQQDPGMELHLIHYSYGVNSTEKGDLSSESTVSRIRTEHFPLTLESARPSHTSQYLCASSESTNNEQFFGPGTRLTVL.